Listed here are 3 T cell receptor beta chains from one sample, sequenced in a study of cytomegalovirus exposure and HLA in healthy donors. The primer mix had 60 Vbeta and 13 Jbeta primers. The data were produced by immunoSEQ multiplex PCR, yet TCRdb's version contains in-frame clones alone and is incomplete. The data contain 150,000 to 200,000 clones, 82% of them singletons. The sequencing sample was made of PBMCs. The source is a male donor in good health and CMV-seropositive.

This clone was observed a handful of times. V usage is TRBV27 and J usage is TRBJ2-3, with 11 bases matching TRBD2. Trimming removed 6 bases from V and 4 bases from J; junction bases left unmatched: 6. The germline CDR1 and CDR2 sequences are MNHEY and SMNVEV (reference sequence). This CDR3 comprises 15 residues. The CDR3 is CASSSTSGTPDTQYF. CDR3 nucleotide sequence: TGTGCCAGCAGCTCGACTAGCGGGACGCCAGATACGCAGTATTTT.

The chain uses TRBV5-1 and TRBJ2-7, with D perhaps TRBD1 (5 bases). The V gene lost 7 bases and the J gene lost 6 bases, with 17 bases spanning the gap. Germline V gene data show CDR1 as SGHRS and CDR2 as YFSETQ. The CDR3 is 13 amino acids. CDR3 bases: TGCGCCAGCCTCTCGCCAGGGTCCGTCGAGCAGTACTTC. Its protein product is CASLSPGSVEQYF. The entire variable domain, with the rest obtained from reference TRBV5-1 and TRBJ2-7, is as follows: KAGVTQTPRYLIKTRGQQVTLSCSPISGHRSVSWYQQTPGQGLQFLFEYFSETQRNKGNFPGRFSGRQFSNSRSEMNVSTLELGDSALYLCASLSPGSVEQYFGPGTRLTVT.

The chain links TRBV9 to TRBJ2-1; D is possibly TRBD2 (6 bases). V gave up 4 bases and J gave up 10 bases, with 18 bases separating them. Germline CDR1 reads SGDLS; CDR2 reads YYNGEE. The CDR3 is made up of 14 amino acids. In DNA, the CDR3 is TGTGCCAGCAGCCCCCTTCCGGGACTCAACGAGCAGTTCTTC. Translated: CASSPLPGLNEQFF. Filled out from reference TRBV9 and TRBJ2-1, the complete variable domain reads DSGVTQTPKHLITATGQRVTLRCSPRSGDLSVYWYQQSLDQGLQFLIQYYNGEERAKGNILERFSAQQFPDLHSELNLSSLELGDSALYFCASSPLPGLNEQFFGPGTRLTVL.